These 16 T cell receptor beta chains were sequenced from one sample in a study of cytomegalovirus exposure and HLA in healthy donors. The PCR had 60 Vbeta and 13 Jbeta primers. The protocol was immunoSEQ multiplex PCR, while the TCRdb copy is restricted to in-frame clones and leaves out a portion. The repertoire shows about 160,000 clones; the top ten hold under 2.5%. Sequences were obtained from PBMCs. The receptors stem from a man younger than 40 in good health and CMV-seronegative.

The J gene is TRBJ2-1, the V gene TRBV10-1; 11 nucleotides align to TRBD2. The V gene's germline CDR1 is WNHNN and CDR2 SYGVQD (reference sequence). CDR3 size: 16 residues. The V and J ends lost 6 bases and 3 bases, in that order; junction bases with no gene match: 7. The CDR3 spells CASSVSGTSGYNEQFF. DNA of the CDR3: TGCGCCAGCAGCGTCTCCGGGACTAGCGGCTACAATGAGCAGTTCTTC.

The chain employs TRBV7-3 and TRBJ1-3, with 9 bases identical to TRBD1. CDR1 SGHTA and CDR2 FQGTGA come from the germline V gene. This CDR3 comprises 15 residues. V trimming: 5 bases; J trimming: 2 bases; junction bases outside the gene matches: 4. CDR3 sequence reads: CASSPTGGAGNTIYF. CDR3 sequence (DNA): TGTGCCAGCAGCCCGACAGGGGGTGCTGGAAACACCATATATTTT.

J is TRBJ1-1 and V is TRBV5-1, with D unclear. There are 14 residues in the CDR3. Trimming stripped 4 bases from V and 4 bases from J, with 14 bases between. Germline assignment: CDR1 SGHRS and CDR2 YFSETQ. The DNA for the CDR3 is TGCGCCAGCAGCCCTTACAGCGAGGGCACTGAAGCTTTCTTT. Protein sequence: CASSPYSEGTEAFF.

The chain links TRBV5-1 to TRBJ2-1; possible D gene TRBD2, 6 bases. The CDR3 totals 14 residues. Germline V gene sequence: CDR1 SGHRS, CDR2 YFSETQ. V was cut by 5 bases and J by 6 bases, with 15 bases left in between. The CDR3 protein is CASRDLAGLNEQFF. In nucleotides, the CDR3 is TGCGCCAGCAGGGACTTGGCGGGACTCAATGAGCAGTTCTTC.

The chain is built from TRBV27 and TRBJ2-4, with D possibly matching TRBD1 (7 bases). The CDR3 has 15 amino acids. Trimming pared 4 bases from V and 1 base from J, leaving 11 bases between. Germline CDR1 MNHEY, CDR2 SMNVEV (reference sequence). The CDR3 DNA follows: TGTGCCAGCAGTTGGAGGGGGCTGGCCAAAAACATTCAGTACTTC. It specifies CASSWRGLAKNIQYF.

The chain links TRBV13 to TRBJ2-1, with 7 nucleotides matching TRBD1. V trimming: 0 bases; J trimming: 0 bases; junction bases outside the gene matches: 8. The CDR3 length is 18 residues. CDR1 and CDR2 from the germline V gene are PRHDT and FYEKMQ (reference sequence). For the CDR3, the DNA is TGTGCCAGCAGCTTAGGCAGCTACAGGGGTAGCTCCTACAATGAGCAGTTCTTC. Translated, it gives CASSLGSYRGSSYNEQFF. Complete variable domain (other parts from reference TRBV13 and TRBJ2-1): AAGVIQSPRHLIKEKRETATLKCYPIPRHDTVYWYQQGPGQDPQFLISFYEKMQSDKGSIPDRFSAQQFSDYHSELNMSSLELGDSALYFCASSLGSYRGSSYNEQFFGPGTRLTVL.

Regarding this clone: Within the sample, other DNA sequences also encode this same CDR3. V usage is TRBV19 and J usage is TRBJ1-1; D gene unclear. V dropped 1 base and J dropped 1 base, with 7 bases sitting between them. Germline assignment: CDR1 LNHDA and CDR2 SQIVND (reference sequence). CDR3 length: 14 residues. For the CDR3, the DNA is TGTGCCAGTAGTATAGTCCCAGGGAACACTGAAGCTTTCTTT. It specifies CASSIVPGNTEAFF.

Remarks on this clone: An end of the junction does not agree with germline; a read error may underlie this. The chain joins TRBV6-1 to TRBJ1-5; TRBD1 might be the D (6 bases). Looked up from germline, CDR1 is MNHNS and CDR2 is SASEGT. The length of the CDR3 is 15 residues. CDR3 protein: CVSSEALQGRQPQHF. The CDR3 DNA reads as TGTGTCAGCAGTGAAGCCCTACAGGGTCGGCAGCCCCAGCATTTT.

This chain uses TRBV7-9 with TRBJ1-1; D is unclear. The CDR3 spans 13 residues. Germline CDR1 and CDR2: SEHNR and FQNEAQ (reference sequence). With 5 bases removed from V and 1 base from J, the gap between germline ends came to 8 bases. DNA of the CDR3: TGTGCCAGCAGCCCGTTTCCGAACACTGAAGCTTTCTTT. Translation gives CASSPFPNTEAFF. Together with reference TRBV7-9 and TRBJ1-1, the CDR3 gives the full variable domain: DTGVSQNPRHKITKRGQNVTFRCDPISEHNRLYWYRQTLGQGPEFLTYFQNEAQLEKSRLLSDRFSAERPKGSFSTLEIQRTEQGDSAMYLCASSPFPNTEAFFGQGTRLTVV.

The rearrangement joins TRBV2 to TRBJ2-2; tentatively, D is TRBD2 (6 bases). V gave up 7 bases and J gave up 5 bases, with 20 bases separating them. The germline gives CDR1 SNHLY, CDR2 FYNNEI. This CDR3 is built from 16 residues. Written as DNA, the CDR3 is TGTGCCAGCACGGAGGGTATCGATTCGATAACCGGGGAGCTGTTTTTT. Protein sequence: CASTEGIDSITGELFF.

The rearrangement uses TRBV9 and TRBJ2-5; the D gene is possibly TRBD2 (5 bases). The CDR3 runs 14 residues. Trimming left V 0 bases short and J 2 bases short, with 8 bases between. Germline loops: CDR1 SGDLS, CDR2 YYNGEE. The CDR3 nucleotides are TGTGCCAGCAGCGTAGATGAGGGTCAAGAGACCCAGTACTTC. Its translation is CASSVDEGQETQYF.

The CDR3 protein is CASSQTGERFGELFF. The CDR3 region has the DNA TGTGCCAGCAGCCAGACAGGGGAAAGATTCGGGGAGCTGTTTTTT. The rearrangement uses TRBV7-9 and TRBJ2-2, with TRBD1 identical over 8 bases. Losses at the gene ends were 5 bases for V and 7 bases for J; bases not matched to a gene: 9. CDR3 length equals 15 residues. Germline CDR1 and CDR2: SEHNR and FQNEAQ (reference sequence).

This chain links TRBV5-6 with TRBJ2-7, with 8 bases lining up with TRBD1. Trimming removed 5 bases from V and 2 bases from J; junction bases left unmatched: 15. Per germline, CDR1 SGHDT and CDR2 YYEEEE. The CDR3 length is 17 residues. CDR3 sequence (DNA): TGTGCCAGCAGGTCGGACCATTCCGGGACAGGAACCTACGAGCAGTACTTC. Residues: CASRSDHSGTGTYEQYF.

The genes are TRBV27 and TRBJ1-2; TRBD1 aligns across 9 bases. Germline assignment: CDR1 MNHEY and CDR2 SMNVEV (reference sequence). V lost 3 bases to trimming and J lost 8 bases; unmatched junction nucleotides: 7. The CDR3 runs 14 residues. In DNA form, the CDR3 reads TGTGCCAGCAGTTTCTGGGACAGGGCGGGGGGCTACACCTTC. Its protein is CASSFWDRAGGYTF.

V usage is TRBV19 and J usage is TRBJ1-4, with D hard to call. This CDR3 has 16 residues. Looked up from germline, CDR1 is LNHDA and CDR2 is SQIVND (reference sequence). With 2 bases removed from V and 3 bases from J, the gap between germline ends came to 13 bases. The DNA for the CDR3 is TGTGCCAGTAGTATAACCACTACTTCTTCTAATGAAAAACTGTTTTTT. It encodes CASSITTTSSNEKLFF. Looking up the rest from reference TRBV19 and TRBJ1-4 gives the full variable domain: DGGITQSPKYLFRKEGQNVTLSCEQNLNHDAMYWYRQDPGQGLRLIYYSQIVNDFQKGDIAEGYSVSREKKESFPLTVTSAQKNPTAFYLCASSITTTSSNEKLFFGSGTQLSVL.

The chain is built from TRBV28 and TRBJ1-1; no reliable D call. Germline V CDR1 and CDR2: MDHEN, SYDVKM. Trimming removed 5 bases at V and 6 bases at J, with 19 bases between. This CDR3 spans 15 amino acids. Written as DNA, the CDR3 is TGTGCCAGCAGTCCCCTTAGGGCGGGCGTCGCTGAAGCTTTCTTT. Amino acids: CASSPLRAGVAEAFF.